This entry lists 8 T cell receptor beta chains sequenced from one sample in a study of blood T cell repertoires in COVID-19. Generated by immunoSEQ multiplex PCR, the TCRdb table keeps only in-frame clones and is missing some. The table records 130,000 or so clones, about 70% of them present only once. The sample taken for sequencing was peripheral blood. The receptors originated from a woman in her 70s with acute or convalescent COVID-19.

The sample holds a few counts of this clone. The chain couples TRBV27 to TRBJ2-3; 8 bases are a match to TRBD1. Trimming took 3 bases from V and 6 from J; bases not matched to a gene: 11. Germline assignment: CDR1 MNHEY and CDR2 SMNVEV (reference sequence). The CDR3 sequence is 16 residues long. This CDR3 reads CASSFEVQGAGDTQYF. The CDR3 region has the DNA TGTGCCAGCAGTTTCGAAGTTCAGGGGGCCGGGGATACGCAGTATTTT.

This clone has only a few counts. CDR3 in DNA: TGTGCCTGTGCTAGCCCGCCCTACAATGAGCAGTTCTTC. It codes for CACASPPYNEQFF. This chain links TRBV11-1 with TRBJ2-1; D possibly corresponds to TRBD2 (5 bases). This CDR3 is 13 amino acids long. Between the trimmed V and J ends, which lost 11 bases and 2 bases, there was a span of 13 bases. The germline V gene has CDR1 SGHAT and CDR2 FQDESV (reference sequence). The entire variable domain, with the rest obtained from reference TRBV11-1 and TRBJ2-1, is as follows: EAEVAQSPRYKITEKSQAVAFWCDPISGHATLYWYRQILGQGPELLVQFQDESVVDDSQLPKDRFSAERLKGVDSTLKIQPAELGDSAMYLCACASPPYNEQFFGPGTRLTVL.

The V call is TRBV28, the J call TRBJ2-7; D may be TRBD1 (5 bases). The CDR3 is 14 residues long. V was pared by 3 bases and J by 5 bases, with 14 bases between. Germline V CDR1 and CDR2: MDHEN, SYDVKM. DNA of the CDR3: TGTGCCAGCAGTTTGCCTCAGGGAAGCCACGAGCAGTACTTC. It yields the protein CASSLPQGSHEQYF.

The CDR3 DNA is TGCGCCAGCAGCCCCATGACAGGCGATTCACCCCTCCACTTT. It encodes CASSPMTGDSPLHF. This rearrangement joins TRBV5-1 to TRBJ1-6; D is possibly TRBD1 (6 bases). V lost 4 bases, J lost 8 bases, and 13 bases lay in between. CDR1 and CDR2 from the germline V gene are SGHRS and YFSETQ. CDR3 size: 14 residues.

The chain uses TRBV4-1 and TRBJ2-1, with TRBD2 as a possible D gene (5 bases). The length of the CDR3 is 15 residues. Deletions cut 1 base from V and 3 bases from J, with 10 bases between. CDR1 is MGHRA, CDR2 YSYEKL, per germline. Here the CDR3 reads CASSQAGSSYNEQFF. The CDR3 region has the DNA TGCGCCAGCAGCCAAGCGGGATCCAGCTACAATGAGCAGTTCTTC.

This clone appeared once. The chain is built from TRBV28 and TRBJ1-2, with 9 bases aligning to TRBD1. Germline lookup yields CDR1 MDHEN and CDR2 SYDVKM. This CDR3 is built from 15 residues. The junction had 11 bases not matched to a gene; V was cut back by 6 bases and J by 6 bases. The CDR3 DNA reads TGTGCCAGCAGAATTCCCGGGACAGGGTATAATGGCTACACCTTC. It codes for CASRIPGTGYNGYTF.

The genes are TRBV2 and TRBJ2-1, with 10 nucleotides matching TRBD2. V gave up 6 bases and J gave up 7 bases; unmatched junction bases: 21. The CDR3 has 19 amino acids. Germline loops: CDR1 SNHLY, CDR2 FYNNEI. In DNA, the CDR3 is TGTGCCAGCAGCGCTCGGGGGAGCGGGAGGGCCTCTGATACAAATGAGCAGTTCTTC. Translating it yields CASSARGSGRASDTNEQFF.

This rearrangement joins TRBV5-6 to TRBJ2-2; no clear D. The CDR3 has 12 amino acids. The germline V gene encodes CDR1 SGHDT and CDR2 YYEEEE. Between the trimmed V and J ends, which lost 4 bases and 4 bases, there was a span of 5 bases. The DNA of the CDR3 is TGTGCCAGCAGCGACACCACCGGGGAGCTGTTTTTT. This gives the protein CASSDTTGELFF.